This TCR beta chain was retrieved from a study of T cells in Graves' hyperthyroidism and ophthalmopathy. About the study: Before treatment of any kind, peripheral blood was taken at initial diagnosis. Study-wide results and caveats: Peripheral blood also featured most of the thyroid clonotypes expanded above 0.001.

RNA transcripts were the template for amplifying TCR beta CDR3 regions. Carried out on the TCR CDR3, a first-round RT-PCR used the HTBI primer set. MiXCR was run by TCRdb on the multiplex PCR reads, yielding one entry per CDR3 protein. The data show about 400,000 distinct CDR3 sequences, with 11% to 15% seen just once and 25% to 30% held by the top ten. Germline CDR1 and CDR2: MDHEN and SYDVKM. This CDR3 comprises 13 residues. V lost 10 bases to trimming and J lost 5 bases, with 18 bases between them. This clonotype appeared many times. Antigen unknown. The sequence came from a man over 45 with Graves' ophthalmopathy. What was sequenced was blood. J is TRBJ2-7 and V is TRBV28; TRBD1 might be the D (6 bases). The CDR3 DNA is TGTGCCACCCTCTTGGACAGTCCCAACGAGCAGTACTTC. Its translation is CATLLDSPNEQYF.